This paragraph covers one TCR beta chain sequence. V dropped 4 bases and J dropped 0 bases, with 12 bases sitting between them. This CDR3 is built from 14 residues. Germline V gene lookup returns CDR1 SQVTM and CDR2 ANQGSEA. The sample comes from a study of blood T cell repertoires in COVID-19. On the study more broadly: Donors in the United States, Italy and Spain gave samples during acute or convalescent COVID-19. Sources were T cells, B-cell-depleted T cells, or PBMCs; the material itself was cDNA or gDNA.

The study drew participants aged about 18 to 89 years from 24 US areas. Participants were placed into cohorts based on the clinical history they reported. TCRdb's table, derived via immunoSEQ multiplex PCR, lists solely in-frame clones and lacks some. Among 250,000 to 350,000 clones, 90% were seen once, and the ten largest hold 4% to 5.5%. V and J are TRBV29-1 and TRBJ1-1; TRBD1 might be the D (5 bases). Sequencing used PBMCs or T cells enriched from blood (not recorded which). The origin of this receptor is a woman aged 18-29 years with acute COVID-19. The CDR3 DNA sequence: TGCAGCGTTGCAGGAGGGACCATGAACACTGAAGCTTTCTTT. Amino acids: CSVAGGTMNTEAFF.